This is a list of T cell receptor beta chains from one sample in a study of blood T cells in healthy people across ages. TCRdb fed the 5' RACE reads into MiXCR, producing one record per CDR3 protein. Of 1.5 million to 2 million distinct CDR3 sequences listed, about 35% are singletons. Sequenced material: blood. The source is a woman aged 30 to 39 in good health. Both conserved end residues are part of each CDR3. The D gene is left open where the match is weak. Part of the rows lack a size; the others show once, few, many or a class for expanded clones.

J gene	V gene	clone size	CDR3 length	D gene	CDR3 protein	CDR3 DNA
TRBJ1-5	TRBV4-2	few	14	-	CASSQEDGNQPQHF	TGTGCCAGCAGCCAAGAGGACGGAAATCAGCCCCAGCATTTT
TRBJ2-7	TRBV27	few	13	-	CASSYQGFHEQYF	TGTGCCAGCTCCTACCAGGGATTCCACGAGCAGTACTTC
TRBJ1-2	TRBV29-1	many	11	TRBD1	CSVGTGDSYTF	TGCAGCGTTGGGACAGGGGACAGCTACACCTTC
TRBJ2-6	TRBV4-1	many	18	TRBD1	CASSQGRQGVKGANVLTF	TGCGCCAGCAGCCAAGGTCGACAGGGGGTCAAGGGGGCCAACGTCCTGACTTTC
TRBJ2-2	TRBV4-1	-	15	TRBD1	CASSQGDSKTGELFF	TGCGCCAGCAGCCAAGGGGACAGCAAAACCGGGGAGCTGTTTTTT
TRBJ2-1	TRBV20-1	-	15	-	CSGPGLLPRRNEQFF	TGCAGTGGCCCGGGTCTGCTTCCGAGGCGCAATGAGCAGTTCTTC
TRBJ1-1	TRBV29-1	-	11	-	CSVSSGIRAFF	TGCAGCGTTTCATCAGGGATTCGAGCTTTCTTT
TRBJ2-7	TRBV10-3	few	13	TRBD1	CATRTGVTYEQYF	TGTGCCACCCGGACAGGGGTGACTTACGAGCAGTACTTC
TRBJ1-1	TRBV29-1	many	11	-	CSATENTEAFF	TGCAGCGCGACAGAGAACACTGAAGCTTTCTTT
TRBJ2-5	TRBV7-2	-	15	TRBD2	CASSPGLAGSETQYF	TGTGCCAGCAGCCCGGGACTAGCGGGGTCGGAGACCCAGTACTTC
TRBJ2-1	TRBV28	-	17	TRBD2	CASSSQTSGRSYNEQFF	TGTGCCAGCAGTTCTCAAACTAGCGGGCGCTCCTACAATGAGCAGTTCTTC
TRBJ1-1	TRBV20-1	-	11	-	CSAQRRTEAFF	TGCAGTGCCCAGAGGAGGACTGAAGCTTTCTTT
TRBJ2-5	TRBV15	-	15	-	CATSLGARSRETQYF	TGTGCCACCAGTCTTGGGGCCAGGTCACGAGAGACCCAGTACTTC
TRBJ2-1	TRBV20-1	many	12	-	CSARVQHNEQFF	TGCAGTGCTAGAGTTCAACACAATGAGCAGTTCTTC
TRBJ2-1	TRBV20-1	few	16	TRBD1	CSATGTGWSSYNEQFF	TGCAGTGCGACCGGGACAGGGTGGTCAAGCTACAATGAGCAGTTCTTC
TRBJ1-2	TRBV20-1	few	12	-	CSAAAGNYGYTF	TGCAGTGCGGCCGCAGGGAATTATGGCTACACCTTC
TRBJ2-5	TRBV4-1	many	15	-	CASSQLGLIQETQYF	TGCGCCAGCAGCCAATTAGGCCTTATACAAGAGACCCAGTACTTC
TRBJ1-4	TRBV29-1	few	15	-	CSVEGRGRGSEKLFF	TGCAGCGTTGAAGGGCGGGGGCGGGGATCTGAAAAACTGTTTTTT
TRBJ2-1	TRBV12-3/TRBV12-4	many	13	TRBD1	CASRIGQGYEQFF	TGTGCCAGCAGAATAGGACAGGGGTATGAGCAGTTCTTC
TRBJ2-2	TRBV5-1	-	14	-	CASSWPGDTGELFF	TGCGCCAGCAGCTGGCCCGGGGACACCGGGGAGCTGTTTTTT
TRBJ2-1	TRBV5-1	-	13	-	CASSTPPANEQFF	TGCGCCAGCAGTACCCCCCCGGCCAATGAGCAGTTCTTC
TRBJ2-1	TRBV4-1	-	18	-	CASSQTGGTSGSYNEQFF	TGCGCCAGCAGCCAAACCGGAGGGACTTCGGGTTCCTACAATGAGCAGTTCTTC
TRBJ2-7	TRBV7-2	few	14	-	CASSIGKGPYEQYF	TGTGCCAGCAGCATCGGTAAGGGGCCCTACGAGCAGTACTTC
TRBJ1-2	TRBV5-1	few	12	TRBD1	CASSNRDSGYTF	TGCGCCAGCAGCAACCGGGACAGTGGCTACACCTTC
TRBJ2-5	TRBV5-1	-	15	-	CASSLAAKNQETQYF	TGCGCCAGCAGCTTGGCTGCTAAAAATCAGGAGACCCAGTATTTC
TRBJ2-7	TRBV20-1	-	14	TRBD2	CSASSGGLSYEQYF	TGCAGTGCGAGTAGCGGGGGGCTATCCTACGAGCAGTACTTC
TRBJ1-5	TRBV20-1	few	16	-	CSARARGEAYNQPQHF	TGCAGTGCTAGAGCCCGAGGGGAAGCCTACAATCAGCCCCAGCATTTT
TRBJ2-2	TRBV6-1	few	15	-	CASSHTALNTGELFF	TGTGCCAGCAGTCACACGGCCTTGAACACCGGGGAGCTGTTTTTT
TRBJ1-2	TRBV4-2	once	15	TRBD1	CPSSQEGQGNYGYTF	TGTCCCAGCAGCCAAGAGGGACAGGGAAACTATGGCTACACCTTC
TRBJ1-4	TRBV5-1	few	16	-	CASSSTMGPTNEKLFF	TGCGCCAGCAGCTCCACAATGGGACCAACTAATGAAAAACTGTTTTTT
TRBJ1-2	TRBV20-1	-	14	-	CSARFPGALHGYTF	TGCAGTGCTAGGTTCCCCGGCGCTCTCCATGGCTACACCTTC
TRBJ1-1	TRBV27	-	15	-	CASSFRPGKNTEAFF	TGTGCCAGCAGTTTCCGCCCGGGGAAGAACACTGAAGCTTTCTTT
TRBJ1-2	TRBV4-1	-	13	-	CASSQGRAYGYTF	TGCGCCAGCAGCCAAGGCCGGGCCTATGGCTACACCTTC
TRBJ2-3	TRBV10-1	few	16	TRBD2	CASSDLTSKVPDTQYF	TGCGCCAGCAGTGACCTGACTAGCAAGGTGCCAGATACGCAGTATTTT
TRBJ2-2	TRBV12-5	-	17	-	CASGANPGLQNTGELFF	TGTGCTAGTGGAGCTAACCCGGGACTCCAAAACACCGGGGAGCTGTTTTTT
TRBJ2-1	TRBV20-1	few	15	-	CTSKLNDRAYNEQFF	TGCACCAGCAAACTCAATGATAGGGCCTACAATGAGCAGTTCTTC
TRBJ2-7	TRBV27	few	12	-	CASSLFGEVQYF	TGTGCCAGCAGTTTATTCGGGGAAGTGCAGTACTTC
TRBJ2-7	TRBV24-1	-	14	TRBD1	CATSLGQGAYGQYF	TGTGCCACCAGTTTGGGACAGGGGGCCTACGGGCAGTACTTC
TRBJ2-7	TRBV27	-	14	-	CASSRPGSLYEQYF	TGTGCCAGCAGTCGACCAGGGTCCCTCTACGAGCAGTACTTC
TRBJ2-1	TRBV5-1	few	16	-	CASSLAEGYSYNEQFF	TGCGCCAGCAGCTTGGCCGAAGGGTACTCCTACAATGAGCAGTTCTTC
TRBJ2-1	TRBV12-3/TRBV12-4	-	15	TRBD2	CASRMTSGGANEQFF	TGTGCCAGCAGAATGACTAGCGGGGGGGCCAATGAGCAGTTCTTC
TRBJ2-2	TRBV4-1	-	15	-	CASSQGDLNTGELFF	TGCGCCAGCAGCCAAGGGGACTTAAACACCGGGGAGCTGTTTTTT
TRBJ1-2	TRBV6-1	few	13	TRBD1	CASSRDRFYGCTF	TGTGCCAGCAGCCGGGACAGATTCTATGGCTGCACCTTC